These 15 T cell receptor beta chains originate from one sample sequenced in a study of control samples from healthy donors and cancer patients. Using immunoSEQ multiplex PCR, the repertoire was profiled, and TCRdb retains in-frame clones only, with some absent. This sample has approximately 150,000 clones, with 94% found just once. Material: blood. Source of these receptors: a man aged 35-49 years in good health.

The chain uses TRBV28 and TRBJ2-7; D is perhaps TRBD1 (5 bases). The CDR3 spans 12 residues. Trimming pared 3 bases from V and 4 bases from J, leaving 7 bases between. Germline V gives CDR1 MDHEN, CDR2 SYDVKM. The CDR3 DNA reads as TGTGCCAGCAGTTTGGCAGGGTACGAGCAGTACTTC. This codes for CASSLAGYEQYF.

The chain joins TRBV19 to TRBJ1-1; D may be TRBD1 (5 bases). Per germline, CDR1 LNHDA and CDR2 SQIVND (reference sequence). The CDR3 totals 14 residues. V shed 2 bases and J shed 3 bases, with 10 bases lying between them. The CDR3 spells CASSILGADTEAFF. CDR3 in DNA: TGTGCCAGTAGTATACTCGGGGCGGACACTGAAGCTTTCTTT.

The chain combines TRBV5-3 with TRBJ1-4, with TRBD1 matching 9 bases. TRBV5-3 is given ORF status, its function remaining uncertain. The CDR3 consists of 14 residues. The J segment lost 7 bases and the V segment lost 4 bases, leaving 5 bases of the junction unmatched. The CDR3 DNA is TGTGCCAGAAGCACACAGGGGGCGGGTGAAAAACTGTTTTTT. Its translation is CARSTQGAGEKLFF.

This chain uses TRBV27 with TRBJ2-7; possibly TRBD2 for D (6 bases). Per the germline V gene, CDR1 is MNHEY and CDR2 is SMNVEV (reference sequence). The V end was cut by 5 bases, the J end by 0 bases, with 11 bases between. The CDR3 totals 14 residues. The CDR3 sequence: CASSRGFSSYEQYF. DNA for the CDR3: TGTGCCAGCAGTCGGGGGTTCAGCTCCTACGAGCAGTACTTC.

The genes are TRBV5-1 and TRBJ2-1; D gene uncertain. Germline-derived CDR1 and CDR2 are SGHRS and YFSETQ. V was pared by 5 bases and J by 0 bases, with 12 bases between. This CDR3 comprises 15 residues. The CDR3 sequence: CASSFTDSSYNEQFF. CDR3 DNA sequence: TGCGCCAGCAGTTTTACAGATAGCTCCTACAATGAGCAGTTCTTC.

V and J are TRBV6-2 or TRBV6-3 and TRBJ1-5; no clear D. Germline V CDR1 and CDR2: MNHEY, SVGEGT. V gave up 6 bases and J gave up 11 bases, with 14 bases separating them. The CDR3 loop spans 12 amino acids. The DNA of the CDR3 is TGTGCCAGCAGCCAAACCTCCAGGTCCCAGCATTTT. It yields the protein CASSQTSRSQHF.

This clone appeared a single time. The CDR3 DNA reads as TGTGCCAGCAGTTCCGAAGGGACGGTTAACTATGGCTACACCTTC. Encoded protein: CASSSEGTVNYGYTF. The chain links TRBV6-5 to TRBJ1-2; possible D gene TRBD1, 5 bases. The germline CDR1 and CDR2 sequences are MNHEY and SVGAGI. The CDR3 extends over 15 amino acids. The V end was cut by 4 bases, the J end by 1 base, with 13 bases between.

The chain recombines TRBV28 with TRBJ1-1; D call uncertain. This CDR3 comprises 13 residues. CDR1 and CDR2 from the germline V gene are MDHEN and SYDVKM. The V end was cut by 4 bases, the J end by 11 bases, with 17 bases between. The CDR3 DNA follows: TGTGCCAGCAGTTCCCCTTTAGACCCGGGGGCTTTCTTT. This sequence encodes CASSSPLDPGAFF.

This chain joins TRBV28 and TRBJ1-5; 7 positions match TRBD1. The CDR3 is made up of 17 amino acids. Germline V lookup: CDR1 MDHEN, CDR2 SYDVKM. The V segment lost 4 bases and the J segment 3 bases; nucleotides outside the gene matches: 12. Written as DNA, the CDR3 is TGTGCCAGCAGTTCGTACGTGACAGGGAAGGACAATCAGCCCCAGCATTTT. Its translation: CASSSYVTGKDNQPQHF.

This clone has only one observation. This chain links TRBV27 with TRBJ1-6; possibly TRBD1 for D (6 bases). Per the germline V gene, CDR1 is MNHEY and CDR2 is SMNVEV (reference sequence). Trimming pared 4 bases from V and 6 bases from J, leaving 10 bases between. There are 14 residues in the CDR3. CDR3 residues: CASSSGVLNSPLHF. The CDR3 nucleotides are TGTGCCAGCAGTTCAGGGGTCCTTAATTCACCCCTCCACTTT.

The CDR3 is CAWSRGQVRTTEAFF. The CDR3 DNA follows: TGTGCCTGGAGTCGGGGACAGGTTAGGACCACTGAAGCTTTCTTT. The rearrangement links TRBV30 to TRBJ1-1; 8 bases fit TRBD1. The germline gives CDR1 GTSNPN, CDR2 SVGIG (reference sequence). The ends lost 2 bases at V and 4 bases at J; junction bases unmatched: 9. The CDR3 loop spans 15 amino acids.

The chain couples TRBV2 to TRBJ2-1; D remains ambiguous. The CDR3 is made up of 13 amino acids. CDR1 SNHLY and CDR2 FYNNEI come from the germline V gene. V lost 1 base to trimming and J lost 5 bases, with 6 bases between them. CDR3 DNA sequence: TGTGCCAGCAGTGAAGAAGGAGACAATGAGCAGTTCTTC. Encoded protein: CASSEEGDNEQFF.

The chain uses TRBV14 and TRBJ2-7; 7 nucleotides align to TRBD1. This CDR3 has 15 residues. The germline V gene encodes CDR1 SGHDN and CDR2 FVKESK. V lost 4 bases and J lost 5; bases outside the gene matches: 11. The CDR3 spells CASSPSTGYLHEQYF. The CDR3, as DNA: TGTGCCAGCAGCCCTTCGACAGGGTATCTCCACGAGCAGTACTTC.

CDR3 residues: CASRNRGRTEAFF. In DNA form, the CDR3 reads TGTGCCAGCAGGAACAGGGGTCGGACTGAAGCTTTCTTT. This chain joins TRBV6-5 and TRBJ1-1; 7 bases are a match to TRBD1. J lost 5 bases, V lost 6 bases, and 6 bases had no gene match. From germline, CDR1 is MNHEY and CDR2 SVGAGI. The CDR3 loop spans 13 amino acids.

This sequence joins TRBV6-6 and TRBJ2-1; 12 positions agree with TRBD2. The CDR3 contains 15 residues. V gave up 4 bases and J gave up 6 bases; unmatched junction bases: 4. Germline V gene lookup returns CDR1 MNHNY and CDR2 SVGAGI (reference sequence). CDR3 sequence: CASSWTSGTGNEQFF. The CDR3 DNA follows: TGTGCCAGCAGTTGGACTAGCGGGACTGGCAATGAGCAGTTCTTC.